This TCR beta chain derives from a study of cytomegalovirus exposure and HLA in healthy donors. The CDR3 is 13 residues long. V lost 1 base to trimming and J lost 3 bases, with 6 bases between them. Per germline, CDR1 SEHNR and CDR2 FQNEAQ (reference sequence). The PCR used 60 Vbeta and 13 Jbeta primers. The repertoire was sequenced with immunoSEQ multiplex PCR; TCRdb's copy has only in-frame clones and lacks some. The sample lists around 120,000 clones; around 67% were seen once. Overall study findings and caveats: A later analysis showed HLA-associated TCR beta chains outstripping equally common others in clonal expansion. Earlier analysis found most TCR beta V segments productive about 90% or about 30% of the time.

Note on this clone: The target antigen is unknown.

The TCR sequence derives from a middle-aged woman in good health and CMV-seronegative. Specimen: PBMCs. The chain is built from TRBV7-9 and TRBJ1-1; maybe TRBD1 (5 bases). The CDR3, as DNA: TGTGCCAGCAGCTTAGAAGGGGACACTGAAGCTTTCTTT. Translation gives CASSLEGDTEAFF.